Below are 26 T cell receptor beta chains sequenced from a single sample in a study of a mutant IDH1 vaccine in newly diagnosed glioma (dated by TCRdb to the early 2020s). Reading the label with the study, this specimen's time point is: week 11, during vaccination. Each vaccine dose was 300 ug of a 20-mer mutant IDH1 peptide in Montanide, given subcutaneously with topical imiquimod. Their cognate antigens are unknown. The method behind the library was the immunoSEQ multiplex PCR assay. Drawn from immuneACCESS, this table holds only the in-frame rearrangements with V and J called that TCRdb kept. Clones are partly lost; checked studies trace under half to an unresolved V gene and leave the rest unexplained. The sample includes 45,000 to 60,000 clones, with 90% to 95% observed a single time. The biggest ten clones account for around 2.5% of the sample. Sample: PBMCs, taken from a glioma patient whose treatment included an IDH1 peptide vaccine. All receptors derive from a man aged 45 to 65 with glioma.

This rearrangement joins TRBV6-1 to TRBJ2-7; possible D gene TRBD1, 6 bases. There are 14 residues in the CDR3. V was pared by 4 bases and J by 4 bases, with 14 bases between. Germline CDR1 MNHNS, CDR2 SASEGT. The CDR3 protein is CASSGTGQLYEQYF. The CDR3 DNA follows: TGTGCCAGCAGTGGAACAGGGCAGTTGTACGAGCAGTACTTC.

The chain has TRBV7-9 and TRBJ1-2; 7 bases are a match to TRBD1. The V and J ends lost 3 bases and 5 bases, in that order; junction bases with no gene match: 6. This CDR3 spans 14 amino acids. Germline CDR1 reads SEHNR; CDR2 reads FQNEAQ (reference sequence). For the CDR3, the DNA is TGTGCCAGCAGCTTGACGACAGGGACTTATGGCTACACCTTC. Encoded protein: CASSLTTGTYGYTF.

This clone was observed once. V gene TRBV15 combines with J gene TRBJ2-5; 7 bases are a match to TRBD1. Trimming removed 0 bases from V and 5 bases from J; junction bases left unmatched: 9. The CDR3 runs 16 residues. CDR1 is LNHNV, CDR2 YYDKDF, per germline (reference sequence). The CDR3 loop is CATSRDARDRGETQYF. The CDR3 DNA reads TGTGCCACCAGCAGAGACGCCCGGGACAGAGGCGAGACCCAGTACTTC.

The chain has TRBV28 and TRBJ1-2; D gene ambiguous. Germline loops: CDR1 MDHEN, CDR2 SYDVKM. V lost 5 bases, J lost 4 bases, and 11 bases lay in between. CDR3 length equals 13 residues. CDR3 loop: CASSRLNTYGYTF. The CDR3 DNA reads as TGTGCCAGCAGTCGTTTGAACACCTATGGCTACACCTTC.

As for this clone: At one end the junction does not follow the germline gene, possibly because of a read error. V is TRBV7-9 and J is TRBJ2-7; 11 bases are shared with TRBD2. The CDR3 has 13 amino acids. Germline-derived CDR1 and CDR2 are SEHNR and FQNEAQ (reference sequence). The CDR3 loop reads CAGSSGRAYEQYF. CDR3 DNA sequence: TGTGCCGGCAGTAGCGGGAGGGCCTACGAGCAGTACTTC.

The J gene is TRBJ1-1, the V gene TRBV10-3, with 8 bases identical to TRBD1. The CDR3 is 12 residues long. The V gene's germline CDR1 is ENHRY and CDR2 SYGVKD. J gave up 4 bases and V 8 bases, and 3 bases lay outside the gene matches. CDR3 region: CAIGQGSTEAFF. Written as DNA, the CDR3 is TGTGCCATCGGACAGGGCAGCACTGAAGCTTTCTTT.

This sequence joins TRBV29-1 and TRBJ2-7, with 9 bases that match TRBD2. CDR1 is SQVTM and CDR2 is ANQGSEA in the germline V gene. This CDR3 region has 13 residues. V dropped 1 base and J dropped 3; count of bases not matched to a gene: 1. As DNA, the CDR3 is TGCAGCGTTGAAGGGCGGGAGGGCTACGAGCAGTACTTC. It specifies CSVEGREGYEQYF.

The CDR3 sequence: CASSFKLYSNQPQHF. For the CDR3, the DNA is TGTGCCAGCAGTTTTAAGCTATATAGCAATCAGCCCCAGCATTTT. The V and J genes are TRBV27 and TRBJ1-5; D not resolved. The V gene's germline CDR1 is MNHEY and CDR2 SMNVEV (reference sequence). The V and J ends lost 3 bases and 0 bases respectively, with 9 bases between them. This CDR3 has 15 amino acids.

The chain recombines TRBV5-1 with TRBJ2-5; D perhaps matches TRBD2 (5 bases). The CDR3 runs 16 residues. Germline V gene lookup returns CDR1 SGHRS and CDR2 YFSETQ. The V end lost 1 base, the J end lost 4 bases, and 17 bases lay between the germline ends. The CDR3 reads CASSLLSSAGGETQYF. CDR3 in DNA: TGCGCCAGCAGCTTGTTATCTTCTGCGGGTGGAGAGACCCAGTACTTC.

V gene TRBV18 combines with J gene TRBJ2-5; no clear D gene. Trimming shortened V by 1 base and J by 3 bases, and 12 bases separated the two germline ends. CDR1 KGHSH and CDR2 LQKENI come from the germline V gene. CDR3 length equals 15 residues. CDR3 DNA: TGTGCCAGCTCACCACAGTTAGATGGGAAAGAGACCCAGTACTTC. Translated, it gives CASSPQLDGKETQYF.

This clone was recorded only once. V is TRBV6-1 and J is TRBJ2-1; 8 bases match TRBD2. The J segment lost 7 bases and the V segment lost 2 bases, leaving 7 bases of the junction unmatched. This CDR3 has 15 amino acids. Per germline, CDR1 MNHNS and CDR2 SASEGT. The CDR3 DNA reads TGTGCCAGCAGTGAACAAGCGGGAGATTTAAATGAGCAGTTCTTC. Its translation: CASSEQAGDLNEQFF.

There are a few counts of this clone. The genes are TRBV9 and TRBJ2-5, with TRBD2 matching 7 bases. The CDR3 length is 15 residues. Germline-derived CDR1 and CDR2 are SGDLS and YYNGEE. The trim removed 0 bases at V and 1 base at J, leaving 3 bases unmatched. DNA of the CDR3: TGTGCCAGCAGCGTAGCTGCGGGGGTCCAAGAGACCCAGTACTTC. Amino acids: CASSVAAGVQETQYF.

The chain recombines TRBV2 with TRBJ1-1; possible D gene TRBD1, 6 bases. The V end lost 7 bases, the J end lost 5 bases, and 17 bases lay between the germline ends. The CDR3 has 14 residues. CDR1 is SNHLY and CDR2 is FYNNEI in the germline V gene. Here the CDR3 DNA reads TGTGCCAGCACGGGGGGCAGGGCGGGGACTGAAGCTTTCTTT. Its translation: CASTGGRAGTEAFF.

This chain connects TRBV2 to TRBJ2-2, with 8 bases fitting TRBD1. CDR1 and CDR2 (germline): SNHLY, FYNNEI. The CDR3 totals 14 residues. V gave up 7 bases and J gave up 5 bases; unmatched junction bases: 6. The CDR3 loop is CASMQGALTGELFF. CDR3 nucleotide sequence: TGTGCCAGCATGCAGGGGGCGTTAACCGGGGAGCTGTTTTTT.

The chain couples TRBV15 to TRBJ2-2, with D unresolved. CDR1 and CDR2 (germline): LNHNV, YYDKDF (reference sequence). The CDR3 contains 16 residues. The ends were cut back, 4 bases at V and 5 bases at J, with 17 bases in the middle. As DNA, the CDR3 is TGTGCCACCAGCAAACGAATCCAAACGGTTACCGGGGAGCTGTTTTTT. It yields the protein CATSKRIQTVTGELFF.

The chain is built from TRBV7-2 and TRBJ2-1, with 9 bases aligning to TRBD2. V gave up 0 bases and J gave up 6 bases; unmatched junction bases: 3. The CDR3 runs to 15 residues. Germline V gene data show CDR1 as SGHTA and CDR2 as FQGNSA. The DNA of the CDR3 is TGTGCCAGCAGCTTAGCGGCGGGGGGGAGCAATGAGCAGTTCTTC. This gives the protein CASSLAAGGSNEQFF.

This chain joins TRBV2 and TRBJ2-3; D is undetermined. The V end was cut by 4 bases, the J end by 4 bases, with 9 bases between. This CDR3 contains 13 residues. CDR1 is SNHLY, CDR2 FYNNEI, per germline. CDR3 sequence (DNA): TGTGCCAGCAGTGCCGCTAGAGCAGATACGCAGTATTTT. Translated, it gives CASSAARADTQYF.

The CDR3 spells CASSSQGNEQFF. CDR3 in DNA: TGCGCCAGCAGCTCACAGGGTAATGAGCAGTTCTTC. The chain couples TRBV5-1 to TRBJ2-1, with a weak D call TRBD1 (6 bases). Germline V gene lookup returns CDR1 SGHRS and CDR2 YFSETQ. CDR3 length: 12 residues. Trimming left V 3 bases short and J 7 bases short, with 8 bases between.

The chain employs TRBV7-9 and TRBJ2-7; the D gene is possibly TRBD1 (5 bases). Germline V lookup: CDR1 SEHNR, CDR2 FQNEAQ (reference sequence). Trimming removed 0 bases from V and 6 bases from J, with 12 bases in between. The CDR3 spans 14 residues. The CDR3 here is CASSLAERRGEQYF. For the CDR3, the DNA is TGTGCCAGCAGCTTAGCCGAGAGAAGGGGCGAGCAGTACTTC.

The CDR3 loop reads CASRQMGGTDTQYF. The CDR3 DNA sequence: TGTGCCAGTAGACAAATGGGGGGCACAGATACGCAGTATTTT. The V gene is TRBV19, the J gene TRBJ2-3; D possibly matches TRBD1 or TRBD2 (5 bases each). CDR3 length: 14 amino acids. V shed 6 bases and J shed 1 base, with 11 bases lying between them. Germline CDR1 is LNHDA and CDR2 is SQIVND (reference sequence).

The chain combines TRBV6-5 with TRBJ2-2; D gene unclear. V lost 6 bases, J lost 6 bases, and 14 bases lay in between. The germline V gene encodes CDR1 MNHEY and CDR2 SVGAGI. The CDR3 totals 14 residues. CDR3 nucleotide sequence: TGTGCCAGCAGCCTACCCGGGTTCTCCGGGGAGCTGTTTTTT. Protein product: CASSLPGFSGELFF.

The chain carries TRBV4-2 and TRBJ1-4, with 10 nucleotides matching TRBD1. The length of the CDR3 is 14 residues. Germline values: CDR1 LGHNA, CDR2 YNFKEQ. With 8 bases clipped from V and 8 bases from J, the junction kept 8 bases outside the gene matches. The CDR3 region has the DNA TGTGCCAGCTGCCCGACAGGGGGCAAAGAAAAACTGTTTTTT. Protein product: CASCPTGGKEKLFF.

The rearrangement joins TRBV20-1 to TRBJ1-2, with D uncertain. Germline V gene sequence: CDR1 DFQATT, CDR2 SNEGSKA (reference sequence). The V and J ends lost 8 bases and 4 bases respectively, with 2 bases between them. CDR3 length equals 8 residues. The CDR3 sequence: CSIYGYTF. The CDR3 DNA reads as TGCAGTATCTATGGCTACACCTTC.

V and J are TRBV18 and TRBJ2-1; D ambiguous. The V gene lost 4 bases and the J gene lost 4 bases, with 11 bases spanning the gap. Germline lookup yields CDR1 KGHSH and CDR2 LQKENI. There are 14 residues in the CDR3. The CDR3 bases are TGTGCCAGCTCACTACGTTCCCAGTACAATGAGCAGTTCTTC. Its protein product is CASSLRSQYNEQFF. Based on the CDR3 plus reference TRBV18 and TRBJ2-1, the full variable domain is NAGVMQNPRHLVRRRGQEARLRCSPMKGHSHVYWYRQLPEEGLKFMVYLQKENIIDESGMPKERFSAEFPKEGPSILRIQQVVRGDSAAYFCASSLRSQYNEQFFGPGTRLTVL.

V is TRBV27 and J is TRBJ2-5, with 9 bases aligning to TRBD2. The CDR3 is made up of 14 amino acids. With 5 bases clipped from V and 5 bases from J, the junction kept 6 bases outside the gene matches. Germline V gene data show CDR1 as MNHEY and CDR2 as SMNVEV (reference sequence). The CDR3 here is CASSAGTSSETQYF. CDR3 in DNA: TGTGCCAGCAGTGCCGGGACTAGCTCGGAGACCCAGTACTTC.

CDR3 sequence reads: CASSEGSLQETQYF. As DNA, the CDR3 is TGTGCCAGCAGCGAGGGCAGCCTCCAAGAGACCCAGTACTTC. The chain is built from TRBV9 and TRBJ2-5; no firm D call. V was cut by 3 bases and J by 1 base, with 10 bases left in between. The CDR3 extends over 14 amino acids. Germline lookup yields CDR1 SGDLS and CDR2 YYNGEE.